One and the same sample provided the 22 T cell receptor beta chains below, sequenced in a study of T-cell reconstitution after alpha-beta-depleted transplantation in children. Unique molecular identifiers featured in how the TCRbeta library was prepared. MiXCR, run by TCRdb on the PCR reads, gives a single entry per CDR3 protein. The sample yields almost 500,000 distinct CDR3 sequences, around 12% seen once. The material sequenced was PBMCs from the stem cell graft donor, taken from the stem cell graft. Receptors originate from a human donor who donated a stem cell graft to a child with combined immunodeficiency.

This clonotype was seen at least ten times. This chain connects TRBV29-1 to TRBJ2-7; a possible D gene is TRBD2 (6 bases). With 4 bases removed from V and 2 bases from J, the gap between germline ends came to 18 bases. The CDR3 is 15 amino acids. Germline loops: CDR1 SQVTM, CDR2 ANQGSEA. The CDR3 DNA follows: TGCAGCGTTGGCGACATCGGGACTCCGACCTACGAGCAGTACTTC. Translation gives CSVGDIGTPTYEQYF.

The sample holds a few counts of this clonotype. V is TRBV5-6 and J is TRBJ2-3; TRBD2 agrees at 14 bases. The CDR3 contains 17 residues. V gave up 4 bases and J gave up 6 bases; unmatched junction bases: 10. Germline-derived CDR1 and CDR2 are SGHDT and YYEEEE. In DNA form, the CDR3 reads TGTGCCAGCAGCCCCCTCAGACTAGCGGGAGGGCCGGATACGCAGTATTTT. Translated, it gives CASSPLRLAGGPDTQYF.

Many counts were recorded for this clonotype. The CDR3 region is CASSIFLISYNEQFF. CDR3 bases: TGTGCCAGCAGCATCTTCTTGATCTCCTACAATGAGCAGTTCTTC. The rearrangement links TRBV7-9 to TRBJ2-1; no firm D call. Between the trimmed V and J ends, which lost 5 bases and 0 bases, there was a span of 11 bases. The germline gives CDR1 SEHNR, CDR2 FQNEAQ (reference sequence). The CDR3 runs to 15 residues.

This clonotype came up a few times. The chain has TRBV25-1 and TRBJ2-3; tentative D call: TRBD2 (6 bases). In germline, CDR1 is MGHDK, CDR2 SYGVNS. V gave up 10 bases and J gave up 2 bases, with 25 bases separating them. The CDR3 has 17 residues. CDR3 in amino acids: CATSFPNIEGLTDTQYF. Here the CDR3 DNA reads TGTGCCACCTCATTTCCCAATATTGAGGGACTCACAGATACGCAGTATTTT.

The table lists this clonotype with many counts. The chain employs TRBV20-1 and TRBJ2-7, with D tentatively TRBD1 (5 bases). Trimming cost V 2 bases and J 2 bases, with 10 bases left between them. The CDR3 spans 13 residues. Germline V gene sequence: CDR1 DFQATT, CDR2 SNEGSKA (reference sequence). The CDR3 is CSARPGNTYEQYF. DNA of the CDR3: TGCAGTGCTAGACCAGGGAATACCTACGAGCAGTACTTC.

This clonotype was seen at least ten times. The rearrangement joins TRBV7-2 to TRBJ2-2; D remains unclear. V lost 2 bases to trimming and J lost 3 bases, with 10 bases between them. The CDR3 sequence is 15 residues long. Germline lookup yields CDR1 SGHTA and CDR2 FQGNSA. CDR3 protein: CASSLRPPDTGELFF. CDR3 in DNA: TGTGCCAGCAGCTTAAGGCCTCCAGACACCGGGGAGCTGTTTTTT.

The chain uses TRBV25-1 and TRBJ2-5; 8 bases are shared with TRBD2. CDR3 length: 15 residues. Unmatched junction bases numbered 7, after V lost 6 bases and J lost 1 base. Germline V gives CDR1 MGHDK, CDR2 SYGVNS. The DNA of the CDR3 is TGTGCCAGCAGCGGGGGGGCACTACCCCAAGAGACCCAGTACTTC. It is translated as CASSGGALPQETQYF.

This clonotype was observed a handful of times. J is TRBJ2-5 and V is TRBV20-1; tentative D call: TRBD1 (6 bases). The CDR3 extends over 14 amino acids. CDR1 DFQATT and CDR2 SNEGSKA come from the germline V gene (reference sequence). Deletions cut 2 bases from V and 1 base from J, with 11 bases between. The CDR3 DNA sequence: TGCAGTGCTAGAAGGGGGTTAGGCCAAGAGACCCAGTACTTC. Translated, it gives CSARRGLGQETQYF.

This clonotype was observed many times. V gene TRBV12-3 or TRBV12-4 combines with J gene TRBJ2-7; D remains ambiguous. The V gene lost 6 bases and the J gene lost 4 bases, with 10 bases spanning the gap. There are 12 residues in the CDR3. The CDR3 DNA reads TGTGCCAGCAGCCCCCTGTTGTACGAGCAGTACTTC. Protein: CASSPLLYEQYF.

Many counts were recorded for this clonotype. The J gene is TRBJ2-1, the V gene TRBV7-8; 11 bases align to TRBD1. CDR1 and CDR2 (germline): SGHVS, FQNEAQ. J was trimmed by 7 bases and V by 1 base; bases with no gene match: 6. CDR3 size: 16 residues. The CDR3 is CASSLVGQGARNEQFF. The CDR3 nucleotides read TGTGCCAGCAGCTTAGTCGGACAGGGGGCGCGGAATGAGCAGTTCTTC.

This clonotype has a single count. The rearrangement joins TRBV5-1 to TRBJ2-7, with 7 bases identical to TRBD2. Germline CDR1 is SGHRS and CDR2 is YFSETQ. The CDR3 spans 14 residues. Losses at the gene ends were 4 bases for V and 2 bases for J; bases not matched to a gene: 6. CDR3 DNA sequence: TGCGCCAGCAGCCCCTGGGGGGGTCCCTACGAGCAGTACTTC. Translating gives CASSPWGGPYEQYF.

This clonotype was observed a few times. The CDR3 region is CASSGGTGTEAFF. The CDR3 DNA reads as TGTGCCAGCAGCGGAGGGACTGGCACTGAAGCTTTCTTT. V and J are TRBV9 and TRBJ1-1; a possible D gene is TRBD1 (5 bases). Germline lookup yields CDR1 SGDLS and CDR2 YYNGEE. This CDR3 comprises 13 residues. The germline V and J ends were trimmed by 3 bases and 4 bases, with 10 bases remaining between them.

This clonotype has a handful of counts. The gene calls are TRBV12-3 or TRBV12-4 and TRBJ2-2, with D maybe TRBD1 (6 bases). The CDR3 is 14 residues long. Trimming cost V 7 bases and J 8 bases, with 17 bases left between them. The CDR3 sequence is CASTPNLGTGELFF. The CDR3 DNA reads as TGTGCCAGCACCCCGAATCTGGGGACAGGGGAGCTGTTTTTT.

The chain combines TRBV30 with TRBJ2-7; TRBD1 might be the D (6 bases). The germline V gene has CDR1 GTSNPN and CDR2 SVGIG (reference sequence). The CDR3 loop spans 18 amino acids. V was pared by 1 base and J by 4 bases, with 26 bases between. The CDR3 loop reads CAWSARTARRGEGYEQYF. CDR3 DNA sequence: TGTGCCTGGAGTGCACGGACAGCCCGTCGCGGTGAGGGATACGAGCAGTACTTC.

This clonotype was detected only a few times. This chain joins TRBV20-1 and TRBJ1-1, with 7 bases matching TRBD1. The CDR3 sequence is 14 residues long. The germline CDR1 and CDR2 sequences are DFQATT and SNEGSKA (reference sequence). J lost 0 bases, V lost 4 bases, and 5 bases had no gene match. Here the CDR3 DNA reads TGCAGTGCTATGGGGACAGCTTTGAACACTGAAGCTTTCTTT. This sequence encodes CSAMGTALNTEAFF.

This clonotype was counted a few times. The chain carries TRBV6-2 or TRBV6-3 and TRBJ2-7; D gene unclear. CDR3 size: 12 residues. Looked up from germline, CDR1 is MNHEY and CDR2 is SVGEGT. The germline V and J ends were trimmed by 4 bases and 4 bases, with 8 bases remaining between them. CDR3 DNA: TGTGCCAGCAGTTCCTACCAATACGAGCAGTACTTC. Translation: CASSSYQYEQYF.

This clonotype was recorded at least ten times. The chain has TRBV29-1 and TRBJ2-5; unclear D gene. With 8 bases removed from V and 4 bases from J, the gap between germline ends came to 17 bases. From germline, CDR1 is SQVTM and CDR2 ANQGSEA. The CDR3 has 13 amino acids. The CDR3 nucleotides read TGCAGCACCATGGCGGAAGGGTCAGAGACCCAGTACTTC. Translated: CSTMAEGSETQYF.

This clonotype was recorded a few times. This is likely a read error, given that the CDR3 carries no conserved phenylalanine or tryptophan at its end. The V and J genes are TRBV30 and TRBJ2-1; TRBD2 is a possible D gene (7 bases). The CDR3 has 13 residues. CDR1 and CDR2 (germline): GTSNPN, SVGIG (reference sequence). Trimming pared 0 bases from V and 9 bases from J, leaving 12 bases between. The CDR3 bases are TGTGCCTGGAGTGTTATCGGGGGGCCTGAGCAGTTCTAC. This sequence encodes CAWSVIGGPEQFY.

Many counts were recorded for this clonotype. The rearrangement joins TRBV11-2 to TRBJ2-1; 9 positions match TRBD1. CDR1 is SGHAT, CDR2 FQNNGV, per germline. The CDR3 has 14 residues. The V and J ends lost 5 bases and 5 bases, in that order; junction bases with no gene match: 4. Written as DNA, the CDR3 is TGTGCCAGCAGCGAAAGGGACAGGGACAATGAGCAGTTCTTC. This encodes CASSERDRDNEQFF.

This clonotype was seen only a few times. The chain links TRBV5-1 to TRBJ1-4; D call uncertain. The V gene's germline CDR1 is SGHRS and CDR2 YFSETQ. This CDR3 is 16 amino acids long. V dropped 2 bases and J dropped 3 bases, with 14 bases sitting between them. In nucleotides, the CDR3 is TGCGCCAGCAGCTTTGGGAGTAGCCGGGCTAATGAAAAACTGTTTTTT. Its protein product is CASSFGSSRANEKLFF. The full variable domain, in which reference TRBV5-1 and TRBJ1-4 provide the parts outside the CDR3, is KAGVTQTPRYLIKTRGQQVTLSCSPISGHRSVSWYQQTPGQGLQFLFEYFSETQRNKGNFPGRFSGRQFSNSRSEMNVSTLELGDSALYLCASSFGSSRANEKLFFGSGTQLSVL.

This clonotype was seen at least ten times. The chain has TRBV5-6 and TRBJ2-3, with D possibly being TRBD2 (6 bases). V lost 3 bases to trimming and J lost 2 bases, with 13 bases between them. The germline gives CDR1 SGHDT, CDR2 YYEEEE. The CDR3 extends over 15 amino acids. The chain's CDR3 is CASSSEGGATDTQYF. CDR3 sequence (DNA): TGTGCCAGCAGCTCTGAGGGCGGGGCCACAGATACGCAGTATTTT.

This clonotype was counted a few times. The chain joins TRBV4-3 to TRBJ1-1; D remains ambiguous. CDR3 size: 13 residues. Germline CDR1 and CDR2: LGHNA and YSLEER. V lost 0 bases to trimming and J lost 4 bases, with 6 bases between them. For the CDR3, the DNA is TGCGCCAGCAGCCAAGACCCCATCACTGAAGCTTTCTTT. This gives the protein CASSQDPITEAFF.